This T cell receptor beta chain was profiled in a study of T-cell reconstitution after alpha-beta-depleted transplantation in children. TCRbeta library preparation incorporated unique molecular identifiers. In TCRdb, the PCR reads were re-called with MiXCR into one record per CDR3 protein. There are hundreds of thousands of distinct CDR3 sequences in the sample; 13% occur only once, and approximately 2% lies in the top ten. Overall study findings and caveats: The study traced high day-60 TCRbeta diversity in some patients to surviving recipient T cells and thymic progenitors. Alpha-beta T cells present about two months after transplant were reported to originate from several hundred expanded graft clones. One year after transplant, T-cell counts and diversity came mostly from newly produced T cells.

A note on this clonotype: What it recognizes is unknown.

The sequenced sample was PBMCs, mostly from graft donor cells, obtained 360 days after TCRalphabeta/CD19-depleted stem cell transplant. The receptor comes from a male patient aged 10 to 17 who had a stem cell transplant for acute myeloid leukemia, so the T cells may come from the graft donor.

CDR3 bases: TGTGCCAGCAGCCATGTACCCGGACTAGCGGGAGTACTCCCTGAGCAGTTCTTC. It yields the protein CASSHVPGLAGVLPEQFF. J is TRBJ2-1 and V is TRBV28; 13 bases agree with TRBD2. Germline loops: CDR1 MDHEN, CDR2 SYDVKM. The J segment lost 9 bases and the V segment lost 6 bases, leaving 17 bases of the junction unmatched. The CDR3 length is 18 residues.